This T cell receptor (beta chain) stems from a study of CD8+ T cells in alopecia areata. Whole-study results and caveats: Lesional scalp displayed greater clonality than normal scalp, most notably in alopecia totalis/universalis. Mice showed clearer TCR sharing than patients did, a gap that was possibly HLA-related.

Trimming removed 7 bases at V and 0 bases at J, with 13 bases between. Germline V gene lookup returns CDR1 SEHNR and CDR2 FQNEAQ (reference sequence). The CDR3 is made up of 14 amino acids. Sorting of CD4+ and CD8+ T cells was performed on PBMCs. RNA was isolated and reverse transcribed to cDNA, the sequencing template. This table comes from immunoSEQ multiplex PCR, and its TCRdb copy is limited to in-frame clones, with some not included. In the table there are more than 90,000 clones, 55% to 80% of which are singletons. As regards this clone: Its antigen remains unidentified.

The source is a human donor in good health. The source material was CD4+ T cells sorted from blood. This chain joins TRBV7-9 and TRBJ2-7; possible D gene TRBD2, 5 bases. The CDR3 loop is CASTDEGSSYEQYF. CDR3 coding DNA: TGTGCCAGCACAGACGAGGGTTCCTCCTACGAGCAGTACTTC.